The clone carrying this T cell receptor (beta chain) occurred many times. Assay used: immunoSEQ multiplex PCR; TCRdb lists only in-frame clones, some missing. The sample consists of under 250,000 clones, over 75% of them appearing once. The data originate from a study of blood T cell repertoires in COVID-19. This CDR3 spans 16 amino acids. Sequencing input: peripheral blood. This chain connects TRBV21-1 to TRBJ1-6; no check of the table's D call, TRBD1, against the DNA was made. TRBV21-1 is annotated as a pseudogene. The TCR was taken from a woman aged 80 or older with acute or convalescent COVID-19. CDR3 residues: CASSKRDRDTNSPLHF. The CDR3 bases are TGTGCCAGCAGCAAAAGGGACAGGGATACAAATTCACCCCTCCACTTT.